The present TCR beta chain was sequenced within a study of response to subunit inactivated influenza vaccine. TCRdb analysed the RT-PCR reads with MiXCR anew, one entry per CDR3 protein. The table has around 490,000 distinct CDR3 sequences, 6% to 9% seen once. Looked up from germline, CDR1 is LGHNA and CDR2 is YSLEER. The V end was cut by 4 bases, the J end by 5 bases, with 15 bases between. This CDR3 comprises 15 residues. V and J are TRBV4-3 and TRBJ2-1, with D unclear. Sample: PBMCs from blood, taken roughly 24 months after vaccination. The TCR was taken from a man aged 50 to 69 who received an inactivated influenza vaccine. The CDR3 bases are TGCGCCAGCAGCCCGAGGACCCAGAACGACAATGAGCAGTTCTTC. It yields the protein CASSPRTQNDNEQFF.